The 17 T cell receptor beta chains in this list originate from one sample, sequenced in a study of metastatic and nonmetastatic thyroid tumors. TCRdb re-called the PCR reads via MiXCR. The data hold roughly 28,000 clones, with approximately 15% observed a single time. Nobody among the patients had been given any treatment before thyroid surgery. Sequenced sample: blood. These TCRs come from a female donor with papillary thyroid cancer or a benign thyroid nodule (not recorded which). Some clones in this sample may be carry-over from other donors' samples.

This clone is medium-sized. The chain uses TRBV12-3 or TRBV12-4 and TRBJ2-7; D gene uncertain. V was pared by 4 bases and J by 7 bases, with 8 bases between. The CDR3 is 11 amino acids. Here the CDR3 reads CASSSRSEQYF. The CDR3 DNA reads as TGTGCCAGCAGTTCCCGTTCAGAGCAGTACTTC.

This clone was counted ten times or more. The chain employs TRBV3-1 and TRBJ2-1, with D maybe TRBD2 (5 bases). Germline V gives CDR1 LGHDT, CDR2 YNNKEL (reference sequence). With 5 bases removed from V and 6 bases from J, the gap between germline ends came to 11 bases. This CDR3 region has 13 residues. CDR3 sequence: CASSLGGSNEQFF. The CDR3 nucleotides read TGTGCCAGCAGCTTAGGAGGATCCAATGAGCAGTTCTTC.

This clone was recorded many times. The rearrangement joins TRBV12-3 or TRBV12-4 to TRBJ2-7; TRBD1 matches 7 bases. The junction had 7 bases not matched to a gene; V was cut back by 3 bases and J by 5 bases. CDR3 size: 14 residues. The chain's CDR3 is CASSFPGQVHEQYF. CDR3 nucleotide sequence: TGTGCCAGCAGTTTTCCCGGACAGGTCCACGAGCAGTACTTC.

This clone is medium-sized. This sequence joins TRBV20-1 and TRBJ2-3; 8 positions agree with TRBD2. In germline, CDR1 is DFQATT, CDR2 SNEGSKA (reference sequence). The length of the CDR3 is 16 residues. The junction had 12 bases not matched to a gene; V was cut back by 5 bases and J by 2 bases. CDR3 loop: CSAGGSLADYTDTQYF. For the CDR3, the DNA is TGCAGTGCTGGTGGATCACTAGCGGACTACACAGATACGCAGTATTTT.

This clone counts as medium-sized. This chain connects TRBV27 to TRBJ2-3, with 9 nucleotides matching TRBD1. The germline V gene encodes CDR1 MNHEY and CDR2 SMNVEV (reference sequence). The CDR3 spans 16 residues. V gave up 3 bases and J gave up 0 bases; unmatched junction bases: 4. CDR3 DNA sequence: TGTGCCAGCAGTTTGCCGGACAGGGGAAGCACAGATACGCAGTATTTT. This encodes CASSLPDRGSTDTQYF.

This clone was observed many times. The rearrangement links TRBV4-1 to TRBJ2-1, with D perhaps TRBD2 (5 bases). This CDR3 has 17 amino acids. Trimming left V 0 bases short and J 0 bases short, with 12 bases between. The V gene's germline CDR1 is MGHRA and CDR2 YSYEKL. As DNA, the CDR3 is TGCGCCAGCAGCCAAGATTCCCTTACTAGCTCCTACAATGAGCAGTTCTTC. Protein product: CASSQDSLTSSYNEQFF.

This clone has only one observation. The chain has TRBV20-1 and TRBJ2-1; 8 bases are a match to TRBD2. The CDR3 extends over 16 amino acids. Germline CDR1 reads DFQATT; CDR2 reads SNEGSKA (reference sequence). The CDR3 DNA is TGCATTAGCGGGGTGGGCGGGAGCATTTCCTACAATGAGCAGTTCTTC. Protein: CISGVGGSISYNEQFF.

Ten or more counts support this clone. The rearrangement uses TRBV20-1 and TRBJ2-1; TRBD1 matches at 10 bases. The CDR3 consists of 15 residues. The V segment lost 5 bases and the J segment 6 bases; nucleotides outside the gene matches: 10. Germline loops: CDR1 DFQATT, CDR2 SNEGSKA (reference sequence). The CDR3 DNA is TGCAGTGCTGAGAACCGGGACAGGGGCCGCAATGAGCAGTTCTTC. Translating it yields CSAENRDRGRNEQFF.

This clone was counted between two and nine times. The rearrangement links TRBV6-1 to TRBJ1-6, with D possibly matching TRBD1 (6 bases). The CDR3 covers 14 residues. The germline V and J ends were trimmed by 10 bases and 5 bases, with 15 bases remaining between them. Germline-derived CDR1 and CDR2 are MNHNS and SASEGT. CDR3 sequence: CATSAAGDNSPLHF. In DNA form, the CDR3 reads TGTGCCACGTCCGCCGCAGGGGATAATTCACCCCTCCACTTT.

By share of the sample, this clone is medium-sized. The V and J genes are TRBV28 and TRBJ1-3, with D maybe TRBD1 (6 bases). V gave up 3 bases and J gave up 3 bases, with 15 bases separating them. The CDR3 contains 16 residues. Germline CDR1 and CDR2: MDHEN and SYDVKM. The CDR3 is CASSFPSTGGGNTIYF. As DNA, the CDR3 is TGTGCCAGCAGTTTCCCTTCGACAGGAGGTGGAAACACCATATATTTT.

This clone was observed many times. J is TRBJ2-7 and V is TRBV6-1, with D possibly matching TRBD2 (7 bases). The CDR3 sequence is 16 residues long. V gave up 3 bases and J gave up 2 bases, with 17 bases separating them. Germline values: CDR1 MNHNS, CDR2 SASEGT. CDR3 protein: CASSDRRGGQAYEQYF. Written as DNA, the CDR3 is TGTGCCAGCAGTGACCGGAGGGGGGGTCAGGCCTACGAGCAGTACTTC.

There are a few counts of this clone. This chain joins TRBV20-1 and TRBJ2-7; tentative D call: TRBD2 (6 bases). Trimming removed 3 bases at V and 0 bases at J, with 9 bases between. Germline assignment: CDR1 DFQATT and CDR2 SNEGSKA (reference sequence). There are 13 residues in the CDR3. CDR3 protein: CSARRRGSYEQYF. In DNA form, the CDR3 reads TGCAGTGCTAGGCGGAGGGGCTCCTACGAGCAGTACTTC.

This clone was recorded many times. The rearrangement joins TRBV18 to TRBJ1-6; no clear D. The germline gives CDR1 KGHSH, CDR2 LQKENI. The CDR3 sequence is 12 residues long. V shed 2 bases and J shed 7 bases, with 3 bases lying between them. The DNA for the CDR3 is TGTGCCAGCTCACCATCGAATTCACCCCTCCACTTT. It codes for CASSPSNSPLHF.

This clone was seen ten or more times. The chain combines TRBV29-1 with TRBJ2-7, with a tentative D call TRBD2 (6 bases). This CDR3 contains 12 residues. CDR1 is SQVTM and CDR2 is ANQGSEA in the germline V gene. Trimming left V 5 bases short and J 2 bases short, with 10 bases between. The chain's CDR3 is CSVRDSAYEQYF. The CDR3 DNA sequence: TGCAGCGTTCGGGACTCCGCCTACGAGCAGTACTTC.

The sample holds many counts of this clone. Since a much larger clone is just one base distant, this may be a read error. Other DNA sequences in this sample translate to the same CDR3. The J gene is TRBJ2-2, the V gene TRBV24-1; 15 positions match TRBD2. This CDR3 has 18 residues. The germline CDR1 and CDR2 sequences are KGHDR and SFDVKD. Here the CDR3 DNA reads TGTGCCACCAGTGACCCCGGACTAGCGGGAGGGAGGACCGGGGAGTTGTTTTTT. This translates into CATSDPGLAGGRTGELFF.

This clone was seen a single time. The rearrangement joins TRBV5-1 to TRBJ2-7, with no clear D. The CDR3 is made up of 14 amino acids. Germline V gives CDR1 SGHRS, CDR2 YFSETQ. The germline V and J ends were trimmed by 4 bases and 4 bases, with 15 bases remaining between them. CDR3 sequence: CASSEGSLGYEQYF. The CDR3 bases are TGCGCCAGCAGCGAAGGATCTCTTGGTTACGAGCAGTACTTC.

This clone has ten or more counts. The chain recombines TRBV19 with TRBJ1-1; D is ambiguous. There are 15 residues in the CDR3. Germline V lookup: CDR1 LNHDA, CDR2 SQIVND (reference sequence). V lost 8 bases to trimming and J lost 4 bases, with 20 bases between them. The DNA of the CDR3 is TGTGCCAGTCGACGGACGGGCAAGTCGGGCACTGAAGCTTTCTTT. This sequence encodes CASRRTGKSGTEAFF. Complete variable domain (other parts from reference TRBV19 and TRBJ1-1): DGGITQSPKYLFRKEGQNVTLSCEQNLNHDAMYWYRQDPGQGLRLIYYSQIVNDFQKGDIAEGYSVSREKKESFPLTVTSAQKNPTAFYLCASRRTGKSGTEAFFGQGTRLTVV.